Listed below are T cell receptor beta chains from one sample, sequenced in a study of identifying expanded T cells in peripheral blood. Measured with immunoSEQ multiplex PCR; TCRdb has only the in-frame clones, and not every one. The table has 81,000 or so clones, around 83% seen once; the top ten hold 15% to 20%. The sequenced sample was blood. These receptors all stem from a person between 18 and 70 years old in good health. Each CDR3 is given with its conserved first and last residue. D genes are given only for firm matches. Expanded clones are given a class, and other clones once, few, many or no size at all.

V,size,J,D,CDR3,DNA
TRBV7-9,-,TRBJ1-3,-,CASSPSGAYSGNTIYF,TGTGCCAGCAGCCCGTCGGGCGCTTACTCTGGAAACACCATATATTTT
TRBV27,-,TRBJ1-5,-,CASSRKGSGLGSNQPQHF,TGTGCCAGCAGTCGTAAAGGTTCGGGGTTAGGTAGCAATCAGCCCCAGCATTTT
TRBV29-1,-,TRBJ1-4,-,CSVLPNRNEKLFF,TGCAGCGTTCTACCAAACAGGAATGAAAAACTGTTTTTT
TRBV6-4,few,TRBJ2-7,TRBD2,CASNDIAGEQYF,TGTGCCAGCAATGACATAGCGGGCGAGCAGTACTTC
TRBV27,-,TRBJ2-7,-,CASRAGQYYYEQYF,TGTGCCAGCAGGGCGGGACAGTATTACTACGAGCAGTACTTC
TRBV28,-,TRBJ1-5,-,CASSLSSGGPHQPQHF,TGTGCCAGCAGTTTATCTTCGGGGGGGCCCCATCAGCCCCAGCATTTT
TRBV9,once,TRBJ1-2,-,CASSVADYGYTF,TGTGCCAGCAGCGTAGCTGACTATGGCTACACCTTC
TRBV7-2,-,TRBJ1-3,-,CASSLGDPGAGNTIYF,TGTGCCAGCAGCTTAGGGGACCCCGGGGCTGGAAACACCATATATTTT
TRBV7-2,-,TRBJ2-1,TRBD2,CASSPGAGRDEQFF,TGTGCCAGCAGCCCTGGAGCGGGAAGGGATGAGCAGTTCTTC
TRBV29-1,-,TRBJ2-7,-,CSVESQTYEQYF,TGCAGCGTTGAATCACAGACCTACGAGCAGTACTTC
TRBV7-8,-,TRBJ2-2,-,CASSFEYGELFF,TGTGCCAGCAGCTTTGAATACGGGGAGCTGTTTTTT
TRBV28,-,TRBJ1-4,-,CASRVAGDVTNEKLFF,TGTGCCAGCAGGGTAGCAGGGGACGTAACTAATGAAAAACTGTTTTTT
TRBV28,once,TRBJ1-2,-,CASSFSQGRHGYTF,TGTGCCAGCAGTTTCTCACAGGGACGGCATGGCTACACCTTC
TRBV7-3,-,TRBJ2-2,-,CASSLSWNTGELFF,TGTGCCAGCAGCTTATCCTGGAACACCGGGGAGCTGTTTTTT
TRBV27,-,TRBJ1-5,-,CASSFRTGSNQPQHF,TGTGCCAGCAGTTTTCGGACGGGTAGCAATCAGCCCCAGCATTTT
TRBV7-3,-,TRBJ1-1,TRBD1,CASSRQGGTEAFF,TGTGCCAGCAGCCGACAGGGAGGCACTGAAGCTTTCTTT
TRBV6-5,once,TRBJ2-1,TRBD2,CASQRLSGKSEQFF,TGTGCCAGTCAGAGGCTTAGCGGGAAGAGTGAGCAGTTCTTC
TRBV6-1,once,TRBJ2-3,TRBD1,CASSSPGTGGETQYF,TGTGCCAGCAGTAGTCCCGGGACAGGGGGGGAAACGCAGTATTTT
TRBV11-2,-,TRBJ2-3,TRBD2,CASSELTSGYTDTQYF,TGTGCCAGCAGCGAGCTGACTAGCGGATACACAGATACGCAGTATTTT
TRBV27,-,TRBJ1-1,-,CASKSPQGTEAFF,TGTGCCAGCAAATCGCCCCAGGGGACTGAAGCTTTCTTT
TRBV25-1,-,TRBJ2-5,-,CASSGGNSQETQYF,TGTGCCAGCAGTGGGGGCAACTCCCAAGAGACCCAGTACTTC
TRBV19,few,TRBJ2-2,-,CASRSGRNTGELFF,TGTGCCAGTAGGAGTGGGAGGAACACCGGGGAGCTGTTTTTT
TRBV5-6,few,TRBJ2-7,-,CASSFVRDITYEQYF,TGTGCCAGCAGCTTCGTAAGGGACATTACCTACGAGCAGTACTTC
TRBV5-5,-,TRBJ1-1,TRBD1,CASSYGQGRNTEAFF,TGTGCCAGCAGTTACGGACAGGGCCGGAACACTGAAGCTTTCTTT
TRBV29-1,-,TRBJ2-1,TRBD2,CSVDGPRASGRRASPEHNEQFF,TGCAGCGTTGACGGGCCCCGGGCTAGCGGGAGACGGGCTTCTCCCGAACACAATGAGCAGTTCTTC
TRBV21-1,-,TRBJ2-7,-,CASSSYRGYGYEQYF,TGTGCCAGCAGCTCCTACCGGGGGTACGGCTACGAGCAGTACTTC
TRBV27,-,TRBJ1-3,-,CASSPVLGVGNTIYF,TGTGCCAGCAGTCCCGTTCTCGGCGTAGGAAACACCATATATTTT
TRBV7-6,-,TRBJ1-4,-,CASSSASLNEKLFF,TGTGCCAGCAGCTCCGCCAGCCTTAATGAAAAACTGTTTTTT
TRBV19,few,TRBJ2-4,-,CASKDRTLAKNIQYF,TGTGCCAGTAAAGACAGGACTCTAGCCAAAAACATTCAGTACTTC
TRBV14,-,TRBJ1-1,-,CASRPGAASTEAFF,TGTGCCAGCAGACCAGGGGCAGCGAGCACTGAAGCTTTCTTT
TRBV10-3,-,TRBJ1-5,-,CAISESNPGDQPQHF,TGTGCCATCAGTGAGTCGAATCCAGGGGATCAGCCCCAGCATTTT
TRBV30,-,TRBJ2-1,TRBD2,CAWSGVLAGGNEQFF,TGTGCCTGGAGTGGAGTACTAGCGGGAGGCAATGAGCAGTTCTTC
TRBV25-1,few,TRBJ2-5,-,CASSEFRDVMETQYF,TGTGCCAGCAGTGAATTCCGCGATGTCATGGAGACCCAGTACTTC
TRBV5-1,-,TRBJ2-2,-,CASSPRTLNTGELFF,TGCGCCAGCAGCCCCCGCACGCTTAACACCGGGGAGCTGTTTTTT
TRBV5-1,-,TRBJ2-7,-,CASSLASMDYEQYF,TGCGCCAGCAGCCTTGCGAGTATGGACTACGAGCAGTACTTC
TRBV4-3,-,TRBJ2-7,-,CASSQELTSSYEQYF,TGCGCCAGCAGCCAAGAACTGACGAGCTCCTACGAGCAGTACTTC
TRBV6-5,once,TRBJ2-7,-,CATTAAGGSNEQYF,TGTGCCACAACAGCTGCCGGGGGCTCGAACGAGCAGTACTTC
TRBV5-1,-,TRBJ1-1,-,CASSLRETVNTEAFF,TGCGCCAGCAGCTTGCGAGAGACAGTGAACACTGAAGCTTTCTTT